This T cell receptor beta chain was recovered during a study of blood T cells in healthy people across ages. Findings and caveats of the study: The CMV status of each donor remained undetermined, and this could have confounded shifts in expanded clonotypes. When set beside aged donors, long-lived donors presented more naive CD4+ cells and higher diversity. The recorded TCR beta diversity per million T cells decreased in a roughly linear manner with age.

The use of a sample-barcoded 5' primer and a J-beta primer mix characterized a second PCR of 7 to 11 cycles. Every individual sample yielded 2.5 million or more paired-end reads (each containing CDR3). TCRdb recomputed calls from the 5' RACE reads with MiXCR, one row per CDR3 protein. The repertoire holds approximately 790,000 distinct CDR3 sequences, with approximately 67% as singletons. The V gene's germline CDR1 is SGHNT and CDR2 YYREEE (reference sequence). V was pared by 0 bases and J by 2 bases, with 9 bases between. The CDR3 consists of 14 residues. Notes on this clonotype: Its antigen is unknown.

The sequencing sample was made of blood. The V gene is TRBV5-4, the J gene TRBJ2-7; D gene uncertain. The sequence was obtained from a man aged 25-40 years in good health. The CDR3 region has the DNA TGTGCCAGCAGCTTGGGCCAGAGGCCCTACGAGCAGTACTTC. The encoded protein is CASSLGQRPYEQYF.